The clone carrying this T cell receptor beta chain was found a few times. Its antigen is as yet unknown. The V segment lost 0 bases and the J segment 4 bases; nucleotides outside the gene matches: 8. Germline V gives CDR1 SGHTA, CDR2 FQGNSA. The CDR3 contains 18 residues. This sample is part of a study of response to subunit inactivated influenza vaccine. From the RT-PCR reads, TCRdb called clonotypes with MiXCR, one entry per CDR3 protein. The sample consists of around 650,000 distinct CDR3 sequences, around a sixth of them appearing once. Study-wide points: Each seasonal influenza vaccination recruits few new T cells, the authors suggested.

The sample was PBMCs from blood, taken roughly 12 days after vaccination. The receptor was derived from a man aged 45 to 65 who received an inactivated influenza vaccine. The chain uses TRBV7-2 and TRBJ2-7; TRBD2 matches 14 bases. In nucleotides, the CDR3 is TGTGCCAGCAGCTTAGCCAAGGGACTAGCGGGAGTATGGTACGAGCAGTACTTC. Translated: CASSLAKGLAGVWYEQYF.